The 8 T cell receptor beta chains listed next were all sequenced from one sample in a study of radiotherapy plus CTLA-4 blockade in lung cancer. TCRdb's table, derived via immunoSEQ multiplex PCR, lists solely in-frame clones and lacks some. The table has 65,000 to 85,000 clones, approximately 76% seen once; the top ten hold around a sixth. Sample: peripheral blood, taken from a patient treated with radiotherapy plus ipilimumab. The receptors were sampled from a human donor with non-small cell lung cancer whose response to radiotherapy plus ipilimumab could not be evaluated. Some clones in this sample may be carry-over from other donors' samples.

V and J are TRBV29-1 and TRBJ1-2; 8 nucleotides agree with TRBD1. Trimming took 2 bases from V and 7 from J; bases not matched to a gene: 6. This CDR3 contains 13 residues. Germline assignment: CDR1 SQVTM and CDR2 ANQGSEA. In DNA form, the CDR3 reads TGCAGCGTTGAACCGGGACAGGAGCTTGGCTACACCTTC. It yields the protein CSVEPGQELGYTF. The whole variable domain, remainder taken from reference TRBV29-1 and TRBJ1-2, is SAVISQKPSRDICQRGTSLTIQCQVDSQVTMMFWYRQQPGQSLTLIATANQGSEATYESGFVIDKFPISRPNLTFSTLTVSNMSPEDSSIYLCSVEPGQELGYTFGSGTRLTVV.

V gene TRBV19 combines with J gene TRBJ2-7, with 7 bases matching TRBD2. V shed 9 bases and J 3 bases; nucleotides not matched to a gene: 5. CDR1 LNHDA and CDR2 SQIVND come from the germline V gene (reference sequence). This CDR3 is 12 amino acids long. CDR3 coding DNA: TGTGCCAGCGGGGAGGGTATCTACGAGCAGTACTTC. This translates into CASGEGIYEQYF.

This clone appeared a single time. The CDR3 DNA sequence: TGTGCCAGCAGCTCCGGACAGGGTGTTCAGCCCCAGCATTTT. Its protein product is CASSSGQGVQPQHF. The V gene is TRBV7-9, the J gene TRBJ1-5, with 8 nucleotides matching TRBD1. CDR1 is SEHNR and CDR2 is FQNEAQ in the germline V gene (reference sequence). The CDR3 spans 14 residues. After removal of 4 bases from V and 6 bases from J, the junction contained 5 bases not matched to a gene.

The rearrangement joins TRBV5-1 to TRBJ1-1; no clear D. There are 13 residues in the CDR3. The V and J ends lost 3 bases and 1 base respectively, with 7 bases between them. Germline V CDR1 and CDR2: SGHRS, YFSETQ. DNA for the CDR3: TGCGCCAGCAGCTACTCGCAGAACACTGAAGCTTTCTTT. The encoded protein is CASSYSQNTEAFF. The variable domain in full, completed from reference TRBV5-1 and TRBJ1-1, reads KAGVTQTPRYLIKTRGQQVTLSCSPISGHRSVSWYQQTPGQGLQFLFEYFSETQRNKGNFPGRFSGRQFSNSRSEMNVSTLELGDSALYLCASSYSQNTEAFFGQGTRLTVV.

This clone was recorded only once. This sequence joins TRBV6-6 and TRBJ1-5; weak D call: TRBD1 (5 bases). This CDR3 is built from 14 residues. Germline CDR1 MNHNY, CDR2 SVGAGI (reference sequence). V was shortened by 2 bases and J by 6 bases, with 11 bases between the two germline ends. The CDR3 region has the DNA TGTGCCAGCAGTTACCGGGGGGGAGGTCAGCCCCAGCATTTT. This encodes CASSYRGGGQPQHF.

This clone was counted a few times. The V gene is TRBV7-2, the J gene TRBJ2-4; 7 bases map to TRBD2. Germline V lookup: CDR1 SGHTA, CDR2 FQGNSA. V lost 4 bases and J lost 1; bases outside the gene matches: 7. There are 16 residues in the CDR3. The CDR3: CASSSVGGIAKNIQYF. CDR3 DNA: TGTGCCAGCAGCTCAGTCGGGGGGATTGCCAAAAACATTCAGTACTTC.

The J gene is TRBJ2-7, the V gene TRBV10-1; possibly TRBD2 for D (6 bases). The V gene lost 11 bases and the J gene lost 6 bases, with 14 bases spanning the gap. Per germline, CDR1 WNHNN and CDR2 SYGVQD (reference sequence). The CDR3 consists of 11 residues. This chain's CDR3 is CAGAPGVEQYF. DNA for the CDR3: TGCGCCGGGGCCCCGGGGGTCGAGCAGTACTTC.

The rearrangement joins TRBV5-1 to TRBJ2-2; D remains ambiguous. CDR3 length: 16 residues. The V gene lost 0 bases and the J gene lost 0 bases, with 9 bases spanning the gap. Germline CDR1 reads SGHRS; CDR2 reads YFSETQ. The CDR3 bases are TGCGCCAGCAGCTTGGAAGTTCCGGCGAACACCGGGGAGCTGTTTTTT. It yields the protein CASSLEVPANTGELFF.